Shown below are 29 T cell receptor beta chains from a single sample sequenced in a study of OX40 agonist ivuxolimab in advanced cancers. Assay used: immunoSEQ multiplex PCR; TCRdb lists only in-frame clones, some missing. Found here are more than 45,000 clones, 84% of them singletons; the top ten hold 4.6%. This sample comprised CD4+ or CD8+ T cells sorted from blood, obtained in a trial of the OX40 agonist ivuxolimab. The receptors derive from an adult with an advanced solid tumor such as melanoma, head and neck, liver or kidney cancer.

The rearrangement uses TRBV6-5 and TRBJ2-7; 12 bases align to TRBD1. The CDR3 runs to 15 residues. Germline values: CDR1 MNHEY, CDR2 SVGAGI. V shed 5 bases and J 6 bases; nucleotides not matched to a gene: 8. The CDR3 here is CASSRRGTGGSEQYF. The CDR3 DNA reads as TGTGCCAGCAGTCGGCGGGGGACAGGGGGCTCCGAGCAGTACTTC.

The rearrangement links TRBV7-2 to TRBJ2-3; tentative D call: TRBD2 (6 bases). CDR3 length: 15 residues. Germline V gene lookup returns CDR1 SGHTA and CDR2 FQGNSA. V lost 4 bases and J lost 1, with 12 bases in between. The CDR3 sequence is CASSSRGTGTDTQYF. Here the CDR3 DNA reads TGTGCCAGCAGCTCTCGCGGGACTGGCACAGATACGCAGTATTTT.

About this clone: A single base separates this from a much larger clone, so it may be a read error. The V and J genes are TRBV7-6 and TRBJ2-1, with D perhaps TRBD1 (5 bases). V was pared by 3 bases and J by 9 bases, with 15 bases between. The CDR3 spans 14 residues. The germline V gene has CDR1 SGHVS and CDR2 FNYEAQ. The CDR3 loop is CASSFYGAASEQFF. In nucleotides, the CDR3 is TGTGCCAGCAGCTTTTATGGGGCGGCGAGTGAGCAGTTCTTC. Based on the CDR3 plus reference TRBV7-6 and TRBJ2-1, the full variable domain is GAGVSQSPRYKVTKRGQDVALRCDPISGHVSLYWYRQALGQGPEFLTYFNYEAQQDKSGLPNDRFSAERPEGSISTLTIQRTEQRDSAMYRCASSFYGAASEQFFGPGTRLTVL.

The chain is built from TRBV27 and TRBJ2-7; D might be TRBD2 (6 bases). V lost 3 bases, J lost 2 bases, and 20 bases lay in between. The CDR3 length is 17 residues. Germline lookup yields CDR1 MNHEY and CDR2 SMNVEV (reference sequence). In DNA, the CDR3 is TGTGCCAGCAGTTTCCGCCCCCACCGGGACTCCACCTACGAGCAGTACTTC. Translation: CASSFRPHRDSTYEQYF.

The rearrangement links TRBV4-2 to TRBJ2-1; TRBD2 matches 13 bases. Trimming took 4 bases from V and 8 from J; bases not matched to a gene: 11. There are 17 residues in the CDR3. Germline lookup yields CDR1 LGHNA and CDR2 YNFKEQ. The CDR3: CASSLVLAGGVDDEQFF. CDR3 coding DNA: TGTGCCAGCAGCCTTGTACTAGCGGGAGGGGTTGACGATGAGCAGTTCTTC.

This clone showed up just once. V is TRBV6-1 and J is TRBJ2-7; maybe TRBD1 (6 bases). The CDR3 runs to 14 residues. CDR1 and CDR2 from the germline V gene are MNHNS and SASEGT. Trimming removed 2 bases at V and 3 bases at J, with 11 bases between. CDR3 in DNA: TGTGCCAGCAGTGAATGGCAGGGGAACTACGAGCAGTACTTC. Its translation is CASSEWQGNYEQYF.

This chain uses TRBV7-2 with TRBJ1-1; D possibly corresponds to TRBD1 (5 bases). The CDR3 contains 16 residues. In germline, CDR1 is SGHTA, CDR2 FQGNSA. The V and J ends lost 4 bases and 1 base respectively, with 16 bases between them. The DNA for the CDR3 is TGTGCCAGCAGCTGGGGGGTTGGCCCTACGAACACTGAAGCTTTCTTT. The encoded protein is CASSWGVGPTNTEAFF.

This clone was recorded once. CDR3 residues: CSVEGTVNTEAFF. In nucleotides, the CDR3 is TGCAGCGTTGAGGGGACAGTCAACACTGAAGCTTTCTTT. This chain joins TRBV29-1 and TRBJ1-1; 7 nucleotides line up with TRBD1. CDR3 length: 13 residues. Germline loops: CDR1 SQVTM, CDR2 ANQGSEA. V was clipped by 3 bases and J by 2 bases; unmatched bases: 3.

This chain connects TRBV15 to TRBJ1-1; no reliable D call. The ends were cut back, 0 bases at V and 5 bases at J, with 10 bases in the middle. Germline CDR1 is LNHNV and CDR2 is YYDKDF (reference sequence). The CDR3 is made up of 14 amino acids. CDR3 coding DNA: TGTGCCACCAGCAGAGATCGGTTGGGGACTGAAGCTTTCTTT. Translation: CATSRDRLGTEAFF.

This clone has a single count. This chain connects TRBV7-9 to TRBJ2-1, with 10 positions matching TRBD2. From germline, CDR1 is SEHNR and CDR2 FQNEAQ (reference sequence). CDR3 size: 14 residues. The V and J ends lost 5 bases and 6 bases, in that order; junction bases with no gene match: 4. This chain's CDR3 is CASSVGLASNEQFF. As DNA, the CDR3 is TGTGCCAGCAGCGTGGGACTAGCGAGCAATGAGCAGTTCTTC.

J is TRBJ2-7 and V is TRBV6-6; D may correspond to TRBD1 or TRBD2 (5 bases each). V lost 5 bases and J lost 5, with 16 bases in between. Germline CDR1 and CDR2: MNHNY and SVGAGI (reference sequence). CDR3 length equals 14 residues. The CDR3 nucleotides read TGTGCCAGCAGTGGGGACCACGTACCCCACGAGCAGTACTTC. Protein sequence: CASSGDHVPHEQYF.

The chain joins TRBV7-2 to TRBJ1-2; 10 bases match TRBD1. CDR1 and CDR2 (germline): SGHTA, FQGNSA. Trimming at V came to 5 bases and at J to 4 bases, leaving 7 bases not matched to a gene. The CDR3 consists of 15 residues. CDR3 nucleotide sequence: TGTGCCAGCAGCCCGAGACAGGGGGCTTTCTATGGCTACACCTTC. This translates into CASSPRQGAFYGYTF.

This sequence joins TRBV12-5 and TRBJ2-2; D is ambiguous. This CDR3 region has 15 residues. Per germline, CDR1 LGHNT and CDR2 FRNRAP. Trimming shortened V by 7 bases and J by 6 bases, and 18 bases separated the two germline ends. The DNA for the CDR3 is TGTGCTAGTGCCGCGACCGGAGTCAGAGCCGGGGAGCTGTTTTTT. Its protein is CASAATGVRAGELFF.

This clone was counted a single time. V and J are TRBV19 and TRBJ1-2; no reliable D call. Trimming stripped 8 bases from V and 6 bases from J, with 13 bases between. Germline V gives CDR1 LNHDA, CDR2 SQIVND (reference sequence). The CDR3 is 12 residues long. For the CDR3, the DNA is TGTGCCAGTTCGGCCTCCGGGGATGGCTACACCTTC. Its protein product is CASSASGDGYTF.

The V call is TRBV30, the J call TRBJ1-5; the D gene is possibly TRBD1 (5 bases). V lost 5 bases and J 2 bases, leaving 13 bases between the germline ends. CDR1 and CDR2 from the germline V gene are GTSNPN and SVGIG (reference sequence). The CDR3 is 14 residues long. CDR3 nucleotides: TGTGCCTGGCAGGAGGCGGGGGGCAATCAGCCCCAGCATTTT. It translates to CAWQEAGGNQPQHF.

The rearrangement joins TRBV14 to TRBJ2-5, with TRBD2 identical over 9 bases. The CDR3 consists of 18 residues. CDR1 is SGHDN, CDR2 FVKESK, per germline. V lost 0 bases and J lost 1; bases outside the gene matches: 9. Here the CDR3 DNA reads TGTGCCAGCAGCCAAGAGTACGTGACTAGCGGACTCCAAGAGACCCAGTACTTC. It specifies CASSQEYVTSGLQETQYF.

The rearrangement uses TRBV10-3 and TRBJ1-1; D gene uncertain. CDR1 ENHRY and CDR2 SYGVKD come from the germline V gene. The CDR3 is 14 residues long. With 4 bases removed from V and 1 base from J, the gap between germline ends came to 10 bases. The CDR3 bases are TGTGCCATCAGTGTCAACAGCCGGAACACTGAAGCTTTCTTT. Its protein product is CAISVNSRNTEAFF.

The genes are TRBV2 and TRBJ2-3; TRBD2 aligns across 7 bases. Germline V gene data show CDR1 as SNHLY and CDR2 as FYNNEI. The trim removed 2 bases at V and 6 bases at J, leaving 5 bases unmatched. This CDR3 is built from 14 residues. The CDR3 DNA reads TGTGCCAGCAGTGAATGGACTAGTCTGGATACGCAGTATTTT. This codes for CASSEWTSLDTQYF.

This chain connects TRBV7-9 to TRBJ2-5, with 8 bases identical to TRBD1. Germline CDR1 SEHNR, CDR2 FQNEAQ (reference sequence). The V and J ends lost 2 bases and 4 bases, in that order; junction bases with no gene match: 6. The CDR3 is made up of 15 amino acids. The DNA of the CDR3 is TGTGCCAGCAGCTTACCCCCCAGGGGGCGAGAGACCCAGTACTTC. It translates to CASSLPPRGRETQYF.

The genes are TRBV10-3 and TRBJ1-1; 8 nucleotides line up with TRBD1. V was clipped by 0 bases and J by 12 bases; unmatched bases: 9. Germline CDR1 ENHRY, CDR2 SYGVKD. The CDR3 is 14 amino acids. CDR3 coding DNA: TGTGCCATCAGTGAGTCTTTTTTTACAGGGGGGCCTTTCTTT. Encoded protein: CAISESFFTGGPFF.

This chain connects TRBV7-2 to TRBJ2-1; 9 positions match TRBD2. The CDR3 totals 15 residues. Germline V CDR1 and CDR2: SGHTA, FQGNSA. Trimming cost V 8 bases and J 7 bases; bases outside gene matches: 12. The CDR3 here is CASAIDSSGINEQFF. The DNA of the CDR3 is TGTGCCAGCGCCATCGATTCTAGCGGGATAAATGAGCAGTTCTTC.

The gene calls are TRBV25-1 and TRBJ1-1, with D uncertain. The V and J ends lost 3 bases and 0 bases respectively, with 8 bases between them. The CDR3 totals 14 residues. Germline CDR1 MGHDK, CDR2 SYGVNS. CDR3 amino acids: CASSEGSLNTEAFF. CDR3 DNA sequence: TGTGCCAGCAGTGAGGGCAGCTTGAACACTGAAGCTTTCTTT. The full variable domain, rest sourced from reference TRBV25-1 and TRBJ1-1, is EADIYQTPRYLVIGTGKKITLECSQTMGHDKMYWYQQDPGMELHLIHYSYGVNSTEKGDLSSESTVSRIRTEHFPLTLESARPSHTSQYLCASSEGSLNTEAFFGQGTRLTVV.

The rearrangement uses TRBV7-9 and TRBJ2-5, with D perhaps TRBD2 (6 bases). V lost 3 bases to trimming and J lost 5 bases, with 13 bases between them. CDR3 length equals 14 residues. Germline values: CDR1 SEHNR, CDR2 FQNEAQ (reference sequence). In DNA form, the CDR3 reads TGTGCCAGCAGCTTCATCAGGGAGGATGAGACCCAGTACTTC. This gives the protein CASSFIREDETQYF.

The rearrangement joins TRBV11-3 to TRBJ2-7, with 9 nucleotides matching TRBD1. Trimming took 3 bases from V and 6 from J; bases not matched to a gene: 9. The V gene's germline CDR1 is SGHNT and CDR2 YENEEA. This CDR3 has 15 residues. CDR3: CASSLAGTGQGEQYF. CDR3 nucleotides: TGTGCCAGCAGCTTGGCCGGGACAGGGCAAGGCGAGCAGTACTTC.

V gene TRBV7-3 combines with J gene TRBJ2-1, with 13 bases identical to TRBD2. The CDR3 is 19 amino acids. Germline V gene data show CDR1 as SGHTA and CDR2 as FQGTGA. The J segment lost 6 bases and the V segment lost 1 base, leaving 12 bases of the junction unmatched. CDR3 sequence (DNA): TGTGCCAGCAGCTTAAATCCTGGGACTAGCGGGACTGTGGTCAATGAGCAGTTCTTC. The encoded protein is CASSLNPGTSGTVVNEQFF.

The DNA of the CDR3 is TGTGCCAGCTCACGGGGGGCGCCCAGCACAGATACGCAGTATTTT. Amino acid sequence: CASSRGAPSTDTQYF. This chain joins TRBV18 and TRBJ2-3; TRBD1 or TRBD2 may be the D gene (6 bases each). V was clipped by 4 bases and J by 0 bases, with 11 bases between them. Germline CDR1 and CDR2: KGHSH and LQKENI. The CDR3 extends over 15 amino acids.

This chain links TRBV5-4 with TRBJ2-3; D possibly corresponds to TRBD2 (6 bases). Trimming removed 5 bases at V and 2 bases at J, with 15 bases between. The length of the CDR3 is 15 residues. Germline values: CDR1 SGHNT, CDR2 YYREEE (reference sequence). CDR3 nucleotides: TGTGCCAGCAGGCCGGGACTCCCGAACACAGATACGCAGTATTTT. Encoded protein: CASRPGLPNTDTQYF.

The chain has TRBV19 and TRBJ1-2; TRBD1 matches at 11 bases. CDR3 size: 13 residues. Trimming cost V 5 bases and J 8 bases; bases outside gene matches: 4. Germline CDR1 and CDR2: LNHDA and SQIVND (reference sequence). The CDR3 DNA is TGTGCCAGTAGTCCAGGGACAGGGGGAGGCTACACCTTC. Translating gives CASSPGTGGGYTF.

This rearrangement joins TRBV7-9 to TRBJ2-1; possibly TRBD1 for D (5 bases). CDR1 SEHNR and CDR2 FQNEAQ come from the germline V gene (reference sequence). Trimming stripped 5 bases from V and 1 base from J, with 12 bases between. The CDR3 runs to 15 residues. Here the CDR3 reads CASSPDKGSYNEQFF. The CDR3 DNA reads TGTGCCAGCAGCCCGGACAAAGGTTCCTACAATGAGCAGTTCTTC.